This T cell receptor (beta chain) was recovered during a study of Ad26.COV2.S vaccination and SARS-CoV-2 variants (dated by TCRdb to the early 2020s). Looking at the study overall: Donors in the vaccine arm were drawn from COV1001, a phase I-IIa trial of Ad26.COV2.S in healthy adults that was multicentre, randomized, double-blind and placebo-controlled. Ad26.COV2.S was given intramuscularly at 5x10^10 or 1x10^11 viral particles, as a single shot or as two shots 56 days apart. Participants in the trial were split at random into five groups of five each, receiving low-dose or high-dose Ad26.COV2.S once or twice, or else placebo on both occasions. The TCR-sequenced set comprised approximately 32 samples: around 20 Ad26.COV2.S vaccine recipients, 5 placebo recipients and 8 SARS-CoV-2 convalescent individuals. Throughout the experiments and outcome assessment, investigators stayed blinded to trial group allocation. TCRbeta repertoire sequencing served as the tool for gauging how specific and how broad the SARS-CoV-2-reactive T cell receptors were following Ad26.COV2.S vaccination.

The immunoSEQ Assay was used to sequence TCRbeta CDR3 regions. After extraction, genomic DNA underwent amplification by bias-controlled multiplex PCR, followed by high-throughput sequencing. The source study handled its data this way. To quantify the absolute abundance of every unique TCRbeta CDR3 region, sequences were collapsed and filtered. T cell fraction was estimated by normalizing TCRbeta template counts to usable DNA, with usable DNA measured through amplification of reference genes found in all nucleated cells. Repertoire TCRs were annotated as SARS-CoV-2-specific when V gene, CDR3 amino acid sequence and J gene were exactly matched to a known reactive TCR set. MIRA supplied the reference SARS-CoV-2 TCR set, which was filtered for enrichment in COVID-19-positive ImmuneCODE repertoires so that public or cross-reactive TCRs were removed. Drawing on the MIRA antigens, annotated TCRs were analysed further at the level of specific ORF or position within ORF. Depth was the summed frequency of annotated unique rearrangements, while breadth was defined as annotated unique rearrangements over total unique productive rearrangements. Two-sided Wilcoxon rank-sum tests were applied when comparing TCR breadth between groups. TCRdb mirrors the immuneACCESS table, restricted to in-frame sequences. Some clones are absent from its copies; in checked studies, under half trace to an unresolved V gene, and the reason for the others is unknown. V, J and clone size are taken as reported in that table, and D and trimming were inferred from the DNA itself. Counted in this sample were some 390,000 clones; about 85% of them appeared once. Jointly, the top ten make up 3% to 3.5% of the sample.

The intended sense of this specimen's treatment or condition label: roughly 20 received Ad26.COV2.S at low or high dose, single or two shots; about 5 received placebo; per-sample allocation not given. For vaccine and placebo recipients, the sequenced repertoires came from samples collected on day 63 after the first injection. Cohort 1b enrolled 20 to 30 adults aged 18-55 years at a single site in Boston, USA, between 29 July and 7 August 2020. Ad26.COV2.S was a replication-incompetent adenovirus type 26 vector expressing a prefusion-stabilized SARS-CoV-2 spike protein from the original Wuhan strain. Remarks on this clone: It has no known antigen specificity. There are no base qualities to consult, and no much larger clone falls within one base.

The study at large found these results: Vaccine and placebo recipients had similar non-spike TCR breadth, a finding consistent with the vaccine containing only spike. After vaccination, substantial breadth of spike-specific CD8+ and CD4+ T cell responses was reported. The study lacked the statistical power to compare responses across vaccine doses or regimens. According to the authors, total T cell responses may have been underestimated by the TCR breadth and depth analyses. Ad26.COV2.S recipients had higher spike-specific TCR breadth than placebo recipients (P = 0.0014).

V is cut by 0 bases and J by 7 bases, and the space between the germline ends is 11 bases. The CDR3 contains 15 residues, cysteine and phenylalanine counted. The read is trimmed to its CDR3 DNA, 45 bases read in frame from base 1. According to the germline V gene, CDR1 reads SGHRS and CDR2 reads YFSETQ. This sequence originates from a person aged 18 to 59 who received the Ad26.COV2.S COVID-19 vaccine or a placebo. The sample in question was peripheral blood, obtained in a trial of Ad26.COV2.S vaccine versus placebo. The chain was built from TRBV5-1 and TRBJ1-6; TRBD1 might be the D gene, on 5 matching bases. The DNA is TGCGCCAGCAGCTTGGGTGTGGGGGAGAATTCACCCCTCCACTTT. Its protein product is CASSLGVGENSPLHF.